Shown below are 6 T cell receptor beta chains from a single sample sequenced in a study of T cells in Graves' hyperthyroidism and ophthalmopathy. Researchers took RNA transcripts and amplified the TCR beta CDR3 regions from them. HTBI primers were the set used in a first-round RT-PCR of the TCR CDR3. One entry per CDR3 protein results from TCRdb running MiXCR on the multiplex PCR reads. Of more than 300,000 distinct CDR3 sequences detected, approximately 18% appear once; the ten largest clones hold around a third. The sample comprised blood. These receptors all stem from a woman in her 30s with Graves' hyperthyroidism that later progressed to Graves' ophthalmopathy.

This clonotype was counted ten times or more. The chain combines TRBV5-1 with TRBJ2-7; the match to TRBD1 covers 7 bases. This CDR3 comprises 16 residues. Germline V gene lookup returns CDR1 SGHRS and CDR2 YFSETQ. The J segment lost 3 bases and the V segment lost 2 bases, leaving 11 bases of the junction unmatched. CDR3: CASSLDQGQANYEQYF. CDR3 coding DNA: TGCGCCAGCAGCTTAGACCAAGGACAGGCGAACTACGAGCAGTACTTC.

As to this clonotype: This may be a read error: a much more frequent sequence differs by one nucleotide. The chain's CDR3 is CASSYSGSNYEQHF. In DNA, the CDR3 is TGTGCCAGCAGTTATAGCGGGTCTAACTACGAGCAGCACTTC. This chain connects TRBV27 to TRBJ2-7; 7 bases fit TRBD2. Germline CDR1 and CDR2: MNHEY and SMNVEV (reference sequence). CDR3 size: 14 residues.

This clonotype was seen at least ten times. The chain joins TRBV20-1 to TRBJ1-5, with D unresolved. The germline V gene encodes CDR1 DFQATT and CDR2 SNEGSKA (reference sequence). The CDR3 is 14 amino acids. The V end was cut by 1 base, the J end by 3 bases, with 10 bases between. CDR3 residues: CSARANRDNQPQHF. CDR3 DNA: TGCAGTGCTAGAGCGAACAGAGACAATCAGCCCCAGCATTTT.

This clonotype showed up just a few times. The chain is built from TRBV6-1 and TRBJ2-7, with a tentative D call TRBD2 (6 bases). The CDR3 sequence is 15 residues long. V lost 3 bases and J lost 3, with 15 bases in between. The germline CDR1 and CDR2 sequences are MNHNS and SASEGT. CDR3 DNA: TGTGCCAGCAGTGACAGGCACGGGAGCATCTACGAGCAGTACTTC. This codes for CASSDRHGSIYEQYF.

Worth noting for this clonotype: One base away lies a much larger clone, so this may be a sequencing read error. The chain has TRBV28 and TRBJ2-2; D gene unclear. Germline V gene data show CDR1 as MDHEN and CDR2 as SYDVKM. The CDR3 sequence is 13 residues long. Trimming removed 10 bases from V and 1 base from J, with 10 bases in between. The CDR3 nucleotides read TGTGCCATCATTAAAGAGAACACCGGGGAGCTGTTTTTT. Translating gives CAIIKENTGELFF.

Note on this clonotype: A much larger clone lies one base from this, so it may be a read error. The rearrangement joins TRBV13 to TRBJ2-1, with 8 bases that match TRBD1. With V trimmed by 8 bases and J by 0 bases, 9 bases remained unmatched. Germline V CDR1 and CDR2: PRHDT, FYEKMQ (reference sequence). CDR3 length: 16 residues. The CDR3 region has the DNA TGTGCCAGCGGCCCAGATACAGGGGGCTCCTACAATGAGCAGTTCTTC. Translation: CASGPDTGGSYNEQFF.